The 20 T cell receptor beta chains below were found in one sample sequenced in a study of blood T cell repertoires in COVID-19. The assay was immunoSEQ multiplex PCR, and TCRdb's table has in-frame clones only and misses some. In the table there are around 150,000 clones, less than 90% of which are singletons. The sample comprised peripheral blood. All receptors derive from a man aged 25 to 40 with COVID-19, enrolled during active disease.

The chain is built from TRBV15 and TRBJ2-7; perhaps TRBD1 as D (5 bases). V shed 1 base and J shed 7 bases, with 17 bases lying between them. The germline V gene encodes CDR1 LNHNV and CDR2 YYDKDF (reference sequence). The CDR3 is 15 amino acids. The CDR3 DNA follows: TGTGCCACCAGCAGAGCACGGACACAGGTTAAGGAGCAGTACTTC. Translating gives CATSRARTQVKEQYF.

The chain uses TRBV3-1 (or the pseudogene TRBV3-2) and TRBJ2-1, with D maybe TRBD2 (6 bases). CDR1 is LGHDT, CDR2 YNNKEL, per germline (reference sequence). This CDR3 is built from 14 residues. Trimming removed 4 bases from V and 6 bases from J, with 13 bases in between. The CDR3 sequence is CASSLPGEVNEQFF. CDR3 sequence (DNA): TGTGCCAGCAGCCTACCTGGGGAGGTCAATGAGCAGTTCTTC.

This clone was seen only a few times. As DNA, the CDR3 is TGTGCCAGCAGCCAAGAGGCTCGGGAAGGCTATGGCTACACCTTC. It translates to CASSQEAREGYGYTF. The chain links TRBV4-2 to TRBJ1-2; D uncertain. Germline V gene sequence: CDR1 LGHNA, CDR2 YNFKEQ. Trimming cost V 0 bases and J 4 bases, with 12 bases left between them. This CDR3 comprises 15 residues.

The chain carries TRBV27 and TRBJ2-7, with unresolved D. Germline V CDR1 and CDR2: MNHEY, SMNVEV (reference sequence). CDR3 length: 13 residues. Trimming cost V 3 bases and J 3 bases, with 9 bases left between them. The CDR3 DNA reads TGTGCCAGCAGTTTCCGCAGTGACTACGAGCAGTACTTC. Amino acid sequence: CASSFRSDYEQYF.

This clone appeared a few times. This rearrangement joins TRBV27 to TRBJ2-7; the match to TRBD1 covers 8 bases. The V gene's germline CDR1 is MNHEY and CDR2 SMNVEV (reference sequence). After removal of 7 bases from V and 2 bases from J, the junction contained 13 bases not matched to a gene. The CDR3 has 16 amino acids. The CDR3 here is CASNLTPGGTPYEQYF. In DNA, the CDR3 is TGTGCCAGCAATCTCACGCCAGGGGGCACCCCCTACGAGCAGTACTTC.

This rearrangement joins TRBV9 to TRBJ2-6; TRBD1 aligns across 9 bases. This CDR3 is 17 amino acids long. From germline, CDR1 is SGDLS and CDR2 YYNGEE. J lost 4 bases, V lost 4 bases, and 9 bases had no gene match. CDR3 in amino acids: CASSLTGQGFGANVLTF. CDR3 DNA: TGTGCCAGCAGCCTAACTGGACAGGGGTTCGGGGCCAACGTCCTGACTTTC.

The chain is built from TRBV2 and TRBJ1-2; D is perhaps TRBD1 (6 bases). The CDR3 loop spans 14 amino acids. V was trimmed by 7 bases and J by 4 bases, leaving 16 bases between them. Germline assignment: CDR1 SNHLY and CDR2 FYNNEI. The CDR3 region is CASKDSPATYGYTF. The CDR3 DNA reads TGTGCCAGCAAGGACAGCCCCGCGACCTATGGCTACACCTTC.

The chain couples TRBV7-8 to TRBJ2-1; 7 bases match TRBD2. This CDR3 contains 15 residues. Germline V gene lookup returns CDR1 SGHVS and CDR2 FQNEAQ. The ends lost 2 bases at V and 4 bases at J; junction bases unmatched: 5. CDR3 sequence (DNA): TGTGCCAGCAGCTTATCCGGCGGGAGATACAATGAGCAGTTCTTC. It codes for CASSLSGGRYNEQFF. Full variable domain (missing parts from reference TRBV7-8 and TRBJ2-1): GAGVSQSPRYKVAKRGQDVALRCDPISGHVSLFWYQQALGQGPEFLTYFQNEAQLDKSGLPSDRFFAERPEGSVSTLKIQRTQQEDSAVYLCASSLSGGRYNEQFFGPGTRLTVL.

This clone was seen only a few times. The V gene is TRBV2, the J gene TRBJ2-7; the match to TRBD2 covers 10 bases. In germline, CDR1 is SNHLY, CDR2 FYNNEI. The CDR3 covers 15 residues. With 10 bases clipped from V and 4 bases from J, the junction kept 13 bases outside the gene matches. The CDR3 nucleotides are TGTGCCACTCAAAAAAGCGGGAGGGGTTCTTACGAGCAGTACTTC. The encoded protein is CATQKSGRGSYEQYF.

The chain links TRBV28 to TRBJ1-4, with D possibly matching TRBD1 (5 bases). The V gene lost 5 bases and the J gene lost 2 bases, with 18 bases spanning the gap. Germline V lookup: CDR1 MDHEN, CDR2 SYDVKM. CDR3 size: 17 residues. CDR3 coding DNA: TGTGCCAGCAGTCAACCCAGGGAGGCGCGGACTAATGAAAAACTGTTTTTT. Translated: CASSQPREARTNEKLFF. The variable domain in full, completed from reference TRBV28 and TRBJ1-4, reads DVKVTQSSRYLVKRTGEKVFLECVQDMDHENMFWYRQDPGLGLRLIYFSYDVKMKEKGDIPEGYSVSREKKERFSLILESASTNQTSMYLCASSQPREARTNEKLFFGSGTQLSVL.

The chain employs TRBV6-5 and TRBJ2-6; D unresolved. This CDR3 has 16 amino acids. V was shortened by 4 bases and J by 0 bases, with 10 bases between the two germline ends. From germline, CDR1 is MNHEY and CDR2 SVGAGI. CDR3: CASSLFRSSGANVLTF. CDR3 sequence (DNA): TGTGCCAGCAGTTTATTCCGGAGCTCTGGGGCCAACGTCCTGACTTTC.

This clone appeared once. CDR3 sequence reads: CASGLAGGGEQFF. CDR3 nucleotide sequence: TGTGCCAGCGGACTAGCGGGAGGCGGTGAGCAGTTCTTC. The chain uses TRBV13 and TRBJ2-1; 14 nucleotides align to TRBD2. The CDR3 has 13 residues. Germline lookup yields CDR1 PRHDT and CDR2 FYEKMQ (reference sequence). V was clipped by 8 bases and J by 9 bases; unmatched bases: 3.

The table lists this clone with a count of one. The CDR3 nucleotides are TGTGCCACCAGTGGAGCGGGAGTGGAGAATGAGCAGTTCTTC. It translates to CATSGAGVENEQFF. The rearrangement links TRBV24-1 to TRBJ2-1; 8 bases line up with TRBD2. This CDR3 is 14 amino acids long. CDR1 is KGHDR, CDR2 SFDVKD, per germline. V gave up 5 bases and J gave up 7 bases; unmatched junction bases: 6.

This clone came up once. The chain carries TRBV30 and TRBJ1-4; weak D call: TRBD1 (5 bases). This CDR3 spans 13 amino acids. Trimming pared 3 bases from V and 8 bases from J, leaving 13 bases between. From germline, CDR1 is GTSNPN and CDR2 SVGIG (reference sequence). The CDR3 DNA is TGTGCCTGGAGACCCCGGGGGGAGGAAAAACTGTTTTTT. Encoded protein: CAWRPRGEEKLFF.

The chain couples TRBV3-1 (or the pseudogene TRBV3-2) to TRBJ2-7; 7 nucleotides align to TRBD1. This CDR3 is built from 14 residues. From germline, CDR1 is LGHDT and CDR2 YNNKEL (reference sequence). With 0 bases clipped from V and 3 bases from J, the junction kept 2 bases outside the gene matches. The DNA of the CDR3 is TGTGCCAGCAGCCAAGAAGGGGGCCGCTACGAGCAGTACTTC. Amino acid sequence: CASSQEGGRYEQYF.

The gene calls are TRBV28 and TRBJ2-7, with 8 bases matching TRBD1. Trimming removed 5 bases from V and 1 base from J; junction bases left unmatched: 4. From germline, CDR1 is MDHEN and CDR2 SYDVKM. The CDR3 is made up of 14 amino acids. Here the CDR3 reads CASSRTGRSYEQYF. DNA of the CDR3: TGTGCCAGCAGTCGGACAGGGAGGTCCTACGAGCAGTACTTC.

The V and J genes are TRBV28 and TRBJ2-2; 8 nucleotides align to TRBD2. Germline loops: CDR1 MDHEN, CDR2 SYDVKM. This CDR3 is built from 17 residues. The J segment lost 8 bases and the V segment lost 5 bases, leaving 16 bases of the junction unmatched. As DNA, the CDR3 is TGTGCCAGCAGTGACCCTTTGGGAGCGGGAGCTAGAGGGGAGCTGTTTTTT. Translating gives CASSDPLGAGARGELFF.

The chain uses TRBV7-2 and TRBJ1-2; 9 nucleotides match TRBD1. J was trimmed by 1 base and V by 0 bases; bases with no gene match: 9. From germline, CDR1 is SGHTA and CDR2 FQGNSA. The CDR3 is 18 amino acids. CDR3 amino acids: CASSLALTGGADNYGYTF. The CDR3 bases are TGTGCCAGCAGCTTAGCGCTAACAGGGGGCGCCGATAACTATGGCTACACCTTC.

The V and J genes are TRBV2 and TRBJ1-4; D not certain. V lost 4 bases and J lost 10, with 13 bases in between. Germline V lookup: CDR1 SNHLY, CDR2 FYNNEI. The CDR3 has 13 residues. Here the CDR3 DNA reads TGTGCCAGCAGTGCGCATGAGGAGGGAAAACTGTTTTTT. Translated: CASSAHEEGKLFF.

For the CDR3, the DNA is TGTGCCAGCAGCCTAGGGAGAGGGGAGGTAGACACCGGGGAGCTGTTTTTT. Its translation is CASSLGRGEVDTGELFF. V and J are TRBV11-3 and TRBJ2-2, with D maybe TRBD2 (6 bases). CDR3 length: 17 residues. V lost 5 bases and J lost 3, with 19 bases in between. Per germline, CDR1 SGHNT and CDR2 YENEEA.